These 2 T cell receptor beta chains share one sample of origin, sequenced in a study of OX40 agonist ivuxolimab in advanced cancers. The data were produced by immunoSEQ multiplex PCR, yet TCRdb's version contains in-frame clones alone and is incomplete. This table has fewer than 95,000 clones, roughly 90% appearing once. The input for sequencing was CD4+ or CD8+ T cells sorted from blood, taken in a trial of the OX40 agonist ivuxolimab. The source of these receptors is an adult with an advanced solid tumor such as melanoma, head and neck, liver or kidney cancer.

The CDR3 nucleotides are TGTGCCAGCAGTCCCCGGACTGGAAATGGATGGACAGATACGCAGTATTTT. Its translation is CASSPRTGNGWTDTQYF. This sequence joins TRBV28 and TRBJ2-3; D possibly corresponds to TRBD2 (5 bases). Germline V gives CDR1 MDHEN, CDR2 SYDVKM. V lost 5 bases to trimming and J lost 3 bases, with 21 bases between them. CDR3 size: 17 residues.

V is TRBV9 and J is TRBJ1-4, with a weak D call TRBD1 (5 bases). The CDR3 sequence is 11 residues long. Germline V lookup: CDR1 SGDLS, CDR2 YYNGEE. The ends were cut back, 3 bases at V and 9 bases at J, with 6 bases in the middle. CDR3: CASSAGKKLFF. Here the CDR3 DNA reads TGTGCCAGCAGCGCAGGGAAAAAACTGTTTTTT.